The clone carrying this TCR beta chain has at least ten counts. The antigen remains undetermined. V was clipped by 1 base and J by 4 bases, with 9 bases between them. Germline V gene lookup returns CDR1 SGHAT and CDR2 FQNNGV. The CDR3 is 14 residues long. The data stem from a study of post-analysis software for immune sequencing data. Study-level findings and limits: Among multiple sclerosis patients, normalized Chao1 diversity was significantly below that of controls. Strong same-batch co-clustering of samples appeared with F measure clustering. Patients showed TRBV5-6, TRBV5-1 and TRBV20-1 among five TRBV segments more frequent than in controls.

TCR beta cDNA libraries had unique molecular identifiers. TCRdb ran MiXCR on the PCR reads and lists one entry per CDR3 protein. The sample contains roughly 540,000 distinct CDR3 sequences, 30% to 40% of which appear only once. The receptor comes from a girl younger than 18 with multiple sclerosis. Input material: blood. V and J are TRBV11-2 and TRBJ2-3, with a possible D match to TRBD1 (6 bases). CDR3 sequence (DNA): TGTGCCAGCAGCTTAGGAGGGGGAGCAGATACGCAGTATTTT. Its translation is CASSLGGGADTQYF.